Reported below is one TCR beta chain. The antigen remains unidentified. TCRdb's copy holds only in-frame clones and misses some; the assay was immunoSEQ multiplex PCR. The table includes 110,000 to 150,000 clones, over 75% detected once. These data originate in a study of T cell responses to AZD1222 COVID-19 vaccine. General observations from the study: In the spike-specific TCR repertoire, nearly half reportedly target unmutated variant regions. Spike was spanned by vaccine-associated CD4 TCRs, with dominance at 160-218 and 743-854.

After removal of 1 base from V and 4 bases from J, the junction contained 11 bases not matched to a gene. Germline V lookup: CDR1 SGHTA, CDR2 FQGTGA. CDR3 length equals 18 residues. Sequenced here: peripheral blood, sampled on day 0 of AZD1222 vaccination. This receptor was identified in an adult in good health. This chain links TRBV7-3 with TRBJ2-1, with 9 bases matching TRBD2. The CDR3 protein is CASSLSGRALSRYNEQFF. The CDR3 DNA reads TGTGCCAGCAGCTTAAGCGGGAGGGCCCTCTCTAGATACAATGAGCAGTTCTTC.